This TCR beta chain appears in the sequencing data of a study of T cell changes during pregnancy in multiple sclerosis. Sequencing used immunoSEQ multiplex PCR; TCRdb keeps in-frame clones, though not all of them. The profile covers 45,000 to 70,000 clones, with approximately 90% appearing a single time and approximately 2.8% taken by the ten largest. Turning to this clone: This specimen includes other DNA sequences encoding the same CDR3.

Germline V gene sequence: CDR1 SQVTM, CDR2 ANQGSEA. V dropped 3 bases and J dropped 4 bases, with 6 bases sitting between them. This CDR3 region has 11 residues. The sequencing used peripheral blood, collected in the third trimester of pregnancy. This clonotype originated in a female donor in good health, enrolled as a control in a pregnancy study. The chain is built from TRBV29-1 and TRBJ1-2; D is possibly TRBD1 (6 bases). DNA of the CDR3: TGCAGCGTTGACAGGGGCTATGGCTACACCTTC. Its translation is CSVDRGYGYTF.